These 21 T cell receptor beta chains share one sample of origin, sequenced in a study of cytomegalovirus exposure and HLA in healthy donors. PCR involved 60 Vbeta and 13 Jbeta primers. Assay used: immunoSEQ multiplex PCR; TCRdb lists only in-frame clones, some missing. Among some 140,000 clones listed, around 80% were seen once. Sequences were obtained from PBMCs. These receptors all come from a male donor in good health and CMV-seropositive.

The chain uses TRBV7-2 and TRBJ2-5, with TRBD2 identical over 9 bases. Germline lookup yields CDR1 SGHTA and CDR2 FQGNSA. Unmatched junction bases numbered 12, after V lost 2 bases and J lost 5 bases. The CDR3 runs 17 residues. The CDR3 is CASSLLAGVGMLETQYF. The CDR3, as DNA: TGTGCCAGCAGCTTATTAGCGGGAGTAGGGATGTTGGAGACCCAGTACTTC.

This clone was found a few times. This likely came from a read error, as a far larger clone is one base away. J is TRBJ2-6 and V is TRBV6-6, with TRBD1 matching 10 bases. Germline-derived CDR1 and CDR2 are MNHNY and SVGAGI (reference sequence). CDR3 size: 15 residues. Losses at the gene ends were 5 bases for V and 2 bases for J; bases not matched to a gene: 0. This CDR3 is CASSGQGAGANVLTF. For the CDR3, the DNA is TGTGCCAGCAGTGGACAGGGGGCTGGGGCCAACGTCCTGACTTTC.

Only a few counts were recorded for this clone. The chain recombines TRBV9 with TRBJ1-3; D is undetermined. V was clipped by 0 bases and J by 0 bases, with 7 bases between them. This CDR3 is 15 amino acids long. Germline CDR1 and CDR2: SGDLS and YYNGEE. The CDR3 sequence is CASSVARGSGNTIYF. CDR3 coding DNA: TGTGCCAGCAGCGTAGCCCGAGGCTCTGGAAACACCATATATTTT. The full variable domain, rest sourced from reference TRBV9 and TRBJ1-3, is DSGVTQTPKHLITATGQRVTLRCSPRSGDLSVYWYQQSLDQGLQFLIQYYNGEERAKGNILERFSAQQFPDLHSELNLSSLELGDSALYFCASSVARGSGNTIYFGEGSWLTVV.

The table lists this clone with a count of one. J is TRBJ2-6 and V is TRBV7-9; no firm D call. The CDR3 is 14 residues long. The germline CDR1 and CDR2 sequences are SEHNR and FQNEAQ (reference sequence). V was clipped by 6 bases and J by 2 bases, with 8 bases between them. The CDR3 protein is CASRYEAGANVLTF. CDR3 bases: TGTGCCAGCAGGTATGAGGCTGGGGCCAACGTCCTGACTTTC.

The chain is built from TRBV19 and TRBJ1-2; 7 nucleotides agree with TRBD1. The CDR3 is 15 amino acids. V was clipped by 3 bases and J by 4 bases; unmatched bases: 8. Germline CDR1 is LNHDA and CDR2 is SQIVND (reference sequence). The CDR3 is CASSINSGGSYGYTF. The CDR3 DNA sequence: TGTGCCAGTAGTATCAATTCAGGGGGGTCCTATGGCTACACCTTC.

The genes are TRBV28 and TRBJ1-1, with D unresolved. The CDR3 runs to 15 residues. V dropped 3 bases and J dropped 6 bases, with 17 bases sitting between them. Germline CDR1 reads MDHEN; CDR2 reads SYDVKM. CDR3 bases: TGTGCCAGCAGTTTTGGCCACCGGGGTCGGGCTGAAGCTTTCTTT. Translated, it gives CASSFGHRGRAEAFF.

V usage is TRBV10-3 and J usage is TRBJ1-1; D is unclear. The CDR3 runs to 14 residues. The ends were cut back, 4 bases at V and 0 bases at J, with 9 bases in the middle. Germline V gene sequence: CDR1 ENHRY, CDR2 SYGVKD. The CDR3 DNA sequence: TGTGCCATCAGTGTTCAGACTATGAACACTGAAGCTTTCTTT. Its translation is CAISVQTMNTEAFF.

The chain is built from TRBV28 and TRBJ1-2; weak D call: TRBD1 (5 bases). The CDR3 sequence is 16 residues long. In germline, CDR1 is MDHEN, CDR2 SYDVKM. The V gene lost 5 bases and the J gene lost 2 bases, with 18 bases spanning the gap. This CDR3 reads CASSGLRDGGNYGYTF. The CDR3 nucleotides are TGTGCCAGCAGTGGCCTCCGGGACGGGGGAAACTATGGCTACACCTTC.

The chain has TRBV7-9 and TRBJ2-2, with TRBD1 matching 9 bases. J was trimmed by 5 bases and V by 3 bases; bases with no gene match: 13. The germline V gene encodes CDR1 SEHNR and CDR2 FQNEAQ (reference sequence). This CDR3 is 18 amino acids long. CDR3 loop: CASSFKTQGTGRTGELFF. CDR3 bases: TGTGCCAGCAGCTTTAAAACTCAAGGGACAGGGCGTACCGGGGAGCTGTTTTTT.

This clone was counted between two and nine times. The V and J genes are TRBV15 and TRBJ2-3; 8 nucleotides match TRBD2. Germline V gene sequence: CDR1 LNHNV, CDR2 YYDKDF (reference sequence). Losses at the gene ends were 3 bases for V and 1 base for J; bases not matched to a gene: 9. This CDR3 comprises 17 residues. Here the CDR3 DNA reads TGTGCCACCAGCAGCCTTACTGGGCGGGGGGGCACAGATACGCAGTATTTT. Residues: CATSSLTGRGGTDTQYF.

This chain uses TRBV2 with TRBJ2-5; 8 positions agree with TRBD1. The germline V gene encodes CDR1 SNHLY and CDR2 FYNNEI. The CDR3 consists of 14 residues. After removal of 6 bases from V and 6 bases from J, the junction contained 9 bases not matched to a gene. The chain's CDR3 is CASRWTGLAKTQYF. The CDR3 DNA sequence: TGTGCCAGCAGGTGGACAGGGTTGGCCAAGACCCAGTACTTC.

The chain links TRBV6-5 to TRBJ2-7; 10 positions match TRBD2. The junction had 9 bases not matched to a gene; V was cut back by 3 bases and J by 4 bases. CDR1 and CDR2 (germline): MNHEY, SVGAGI. The CDR3 extends over 16 amino acids. CDR3 residues: CASSYGLAGVGYEQYF. The DNA for the CDR3 is TGTGCCAGCAGTTATGGGCTAGCGGGAGTAGGGTACGAGCAGTACTTC.

J is TRBJ2-2 and V is TRBV6-1; D is unresolved. Trimming shortened V by 6 bases and J by 5 bases, and 13 bases separated the two germline ends. This CDR3 is built from 14 residues. Germline assignment: CDR1 MNHNS and CDR2 SASEGT. DNA for the CDR3: TGTGCCAGCAGGGCAGGCGCAATGACCGGGGAGCTGTTTTTT. It encodes CASRAGAMTGELFF.

This clone is a singleton in its sample. The CDR3 DNA sequence: TGTGCTAGTGGCTTTAATGAAAAACTGTTTTTT. It codes for CASGFNEKLFF. This chain links TRBV12-5 with TRBJ1-4, with D unresolved. The V and J ends lost 6 bases and 4 bases respectively, with 3 bases between them. From germline, CDR1 is LGHNT and CDR2 FRNRAP. The CDR3 runs 11 residues.

The chain employs TRBV13 and TRBJ2-4, with TRBD2 matching 8 bases. Germline V gene lookup returns CDR1 PRHDT and CDR2 FYEKMQ (reference sequence). This CDR3 has 17 amino acids. V lost 0 bases to trimming and J lost 2 bases; unmatched junction nucleotides: 6. CDR3 sequence (DNA): TGTGCCAGCAGCTTAGGATTTGCGGGAGGTTCCAAAAACATTCAGTACTTC. This codes for CASSLGFAGGSKNIQYF.

V is TRBV4-3 and J is TRBJ2-6; the D gene is possibly TRBD1 (5 bases). The ends were cut back, 0 bases at V and 2 bases at J, with 8 bases in the middle. This CDR3 is 16 amino acids long. The germline V gene has CDR1 LGHNA and CDR2 YSLEER. CDR3 sequence reads: CASSQEGQTGANVLTF. CDR3 coding DNA: TGCGCCAGCAGCCAAGAGGGGCAAACTGGGGCCAACGTCCTGACTTTC.

This clone appeared once. The V and J genes are TRBV28 and TRBJ1-2; D gene unclear. V shed 6 bases and J shed 6 bases, with 11 bases lying between them. This CDR3 has 12 residues. Germline-derived CDR1 and CDR2 are MDHEN and SYDVKM. CDR3 residues: CASSSRPDGYTF. The CDR3 region has the DNA TGTGCCAGCAGCTCCCGTCCGGATGGCTACACCTTC.

V and J are TRBV7-9 and TRBJ1-1; 12 nucleotides line up with TRBD1. The CDR3 extends over 17 amino acids. The V and J ends lost 3 bases and 10 bases, in that order; junction bases with no gene match: 15. Per germline, CDR1 SEHNR and CDR2 FQNEAQ (reference sequence). CDR3 protein: CASSLDQPGQGAYGAFF. CDR3 coding DNA: TGTGCCAGCAGCTTGGACCAACCGGGACAGGGGGCGTACGGAGCTTTCTTT.

The CDR3, as DNA: TGTGCCAGCAGCAGCCGCAGAAGCGCAACTAATGAAAAACTGTTTTTT. This translates into CASSSRRSATNEKLFF. The gene calls are TRBV14 and TRBJ1-4; D gene ambiguous. The CDR3 extends over 16 amino acids. Germline V CDR1 and CDR2: SGHDN, FVKESK. V shed 5 bases and J shed 0 bases, with 13 bases lying between them.

V is TRBV9 and J is TRBJ1-1; D unclear. Germline-derived CDR1 and CDR2 are SGDLS and YYNGEE. V lost 4 bases and J 8 bases, leaving 15 bases between the germline ends. The CDR3 covers 13 residues. CDR3 sequence reads: CASSPRSVKEAFF. The CDR3 nucleotides read TGTGCCAGCAGCCCCCGCAGCGTCAAAGAAGCTTTCTTT.

The rearrangement links TRBV18 to TRBJ2-1; D is possibly TRBD1 (6 bases). V was pared by 2 bases and J by 10 bases, with 15 bases between. CDR1 is KGHSH and CDR2 is LQKENI in the germline V gene. There are 14 residues in the CDR3. The CDR3 sequence is CASSPRTAFREQFF. The DNA for the CDR3 is TGTGCCAGCTCACCAAGGACAGCCTTTCGGGAGCAGTTCTTC. Variable domain in full (rest from reference TRBV18 and TRBJ2-1): NAGVMQNPRHLVRRRGQEARLRCSPMKGHSHVYWYRQLPEEGLKFMVYLQKENIIDESGMPKERFSAEFPKEGPSILRIQQVVRGDSAAYFCASSPRTAFREQFFGPGTRLTVL.